The 28 T cell receptor beta chains listed next were all sequenced from one sample in a study of blood T cells in healthy people across ages. It was with a sample-barcoded 5' primer and a J-beta primer mix that a second PCR of roughly 7 to 12 cycles was run. TCRdb processed the 5' RACE reads anew with MiXCR; each CDR3 protein has one entry. Of 800,000 to 950,000 distinct CDR3 sequences listed, 25% to 30% are singletons. The same sample was also used in a study of T cells of mothers and their children.

Input material: blood. The receptors were sampled from a middle-aged woman in good health.

Only one count was recorded for this clonotype. A read error is possible here, since a much larger clone lies one base away. This chain uses TRBV30 with TRBJ2-5, with D perhaps TRBD2 (5 bases). The J call may be faulty, since TRBJ2-1 better matches the DNA end. The germline CDR1 and CDR2 sequences are GTSNPN and SVGIG (reference sequence). The CDR3 totals 13 residues. Written as DNA, the CDR3 is TGTGCCTCGATCCCGGACTCCCAAGAGACCCAGTTCTTC. Encoded protein: CASIPDSQETQFF.

The rearrangement uses TRBV28 and TRBJ2-4, with 10 bases matching TRBD1. The V and J ends lost 6 bases and 6 bases, in that order; junction bases with no gene match: 2. CDR3 length equals 13 residues. CDR1 is MDHEN, CDR2 SYDVKM, per germline. The CDR3 DNA follows: TGTGCCAGCAGGACAGGGGGCGGAAACATTCAGTACTTC. It translates to CASRTGGGNIQYF. The entire variable domain, with the rest obtained from reference TRBV28 and TRBJ2-4, is as follows: DVKVTQSSRYLVKRTGEKVFLECVQDMDHENMFWYRQDPGLGLRLIYFSYDVKMKEKGDIPEGYSVSREKKERFSLILESASTNQTSMYLCASRTGGGNIQYFGAGTRLSVL.

Ten or more counts support this clonotype. V gene TRBV29-1 combines with J gene TRBJ1-6, with 8 bases aligning to TRBD1. CDR1 and CDR2 from the germline V gene are SQVTM and ANQGSEA. CDR3 length equals 17 residues. With 2 bases clipped from V and 7 bases from J, the junction kept 13 bases outside the gene matches. CDR3 nucleotides: TGCAGCGTTGAACCACTGTCTTTGCGACAGGGGAATTCACCCCTCCACTTT. This translates into CSVEPLSLRQGNSPLHF.

Many counts were recorded for this clonotype. The chain carries TRBV29-1 and TRBJ2-1; TRBD1 might be the D (5 bases). Trimming pared 4 bases from V and 7 bases from J, leaving 14 bases between. Germline V gene data show CDR1 as SQVTM and CDR2 as ANQGSEA. The CDR3 runs to 13 residues. The CDR3 nucleotides are TGCAGCGTTGCTGCACAGGTGGGAAATGAGCAGTTCTTC. It is translated as CSVAAQVGNEQFF.

The V call is TRBV6-1, the J call TRBJ2-3, with D uncertain. Germline loops: CDR1 MNHNS, CDR2 SASEGT. This CDR3 spans 13 amino acids. The V end was cut by 5 bases, the J end by 0 bases, with 6 bases between. In DNA, the CDR3 is TGTGCCAGCAGTAAGACAAGCACAGATACGCAGTATTTT. The encoded protein is CASSKTSTDTQYF.

The sample holds many counts of this clonotype. The gene calls are TRBV6-1 and TRBJ2-7; 11 positions match TRBD1. The junction had 8 bases not matched to a gene; V was cut back by 3 bases and J by 4 bases. The CDR3 extends over 16 amino acids. CDR1 is MNHNS, CDR2 SASEGT, per germline. This CDR3 reads CASSEPLGQGGYEQYF. The DNA for the CDR3 is TGTGCCAGCAGTGAGCCCTTGGGACAGGGGGGGTACGAGCAGTACTTC.

A word on this clonotype: A read error may account for a junction end that differs from germline. The J gene is TRBJ2-3, the V gene TRBV28; 11 positions agree with TRBD2. CDR3 length: 18 amino acids. CDR1 MDHEN and CDR2 SYDVKM come from the germline V gene. In DNA, the CDR3 is TGTGCCAGCAGTCTCGCACCCCTTCTAGCGGGGGGTACAGATACGCGGTATTTT. Encoded protein: CASSLAPLLAGGTDTRYF. Complete variable domain (other parts from reference TRBV28 and TRBJ2-3): DVKVTQSSRYLVKRTGEKVFLECVQDMDHENMFWYRQDPGLGLRLIYFSYDVKMKEKGDIPEGYSVSREKKERFSLILESASTNQTSMYLCASSLAPLLAGGTDTRYFGPGTRLTVL.

The CDR3 is CSAREPGVTPSCGYTF. The CDR3 DNA sequence: TGCAGTGCTAGAGAGCCGGGGGTTACCCCAAGCTGTGGCTACACCTTC. The chain links TRBV20-1 to TRBJ1-2; possibly TRBD1 for D (5 bases). This CDR3 is 16 amino acids long. Germline CDR1 and CDR2: DFQATT and SNEGSKA (reference sequence). V lost 0 bases and J lost 7, with 21 bases in between.

This clonotype has a count of ten or more. The rearrangement joins TRBV7-9 to TRBJ2-7, with D possibly TRBD1 on 6 matching bases. Germline V gene lookup returns CDR1 SEHNR and CDR2 FQNEAQ (reference sequence). The CDR3 length is 14 residues. Trimming removed 5 bases at V and 5 bases at J, with 16 bases between. The CDR3 spells CASSLEQGRDEQYF. As DNA, the CDR3 is TGTGCCAGCAGCCTAGAACAGGGCCGAGACGAGCAGTACTTC.

This clonotype was observed at least ten times. The chain carries TRBV4-1 and TRBJ2-7; possibly TRBD1 for D (6 bases). This CDR3 comprises 16 residues. Trimming stripped 0 bases from V and 2 bases from J, with 14 bases between. CDR1 is MGHRA, CDR2 YSYEKL, per germline. The chain's CDR3 is CASSQDWTDYTYEQYF. CDR3 DNA sequence: TGCGCCAGCAGCCAAGATTGGACAGACTACACCTACGAGCAGTACTTC.

Many counts were recorded for this clonotype. The chain uses TRBV5-1 and TRBJ2-1; a weak D match, TRBD1 (6 bases). The germline CDR1 and CDR2 sequences are SGHRS and YFSETQ. The CDR3 has 15 residues. Deletions cut 1 base from V and 0 bases from J, with 8 bases between. The chain's CDR3 is CASSLTGPSYNEQFF. CDR3 DNA: TGCGCCAGCAGCTTGACAGGGCCCTCCTACAATGAGCAGTTCTTC.

The count of this clonotype is one. This chain joins TRBV20-1 and TRBJ2-5, with a weak D call TRBD2 (5 bases). Per the germline V gene, CDR1 is DFQATT and CDR2 is SNEGSKA (reference sequence). CDR3 length: 13 amino acids. The V end lost 5 bases, the J end lost 9 bases, and 19 bases lay between the germline ends. The CDR3 is CSAPPAGLEAQYF. The CDR3 nucleotides are TGCAGTGCTCCTCCTGCCGGGCTGGAGGCCCAGTACTTC.

This clonotype was seen a handful of times. V gene TRBV11-2 combines with J gene TRBJ2-5; 9 bases match TRBD1. The V gene end was trimmed by 4 bases and the J gene end by 5 bases; junction bases not matched to a gene: 17. CDR1 SGHAT and CDR2 FQNNGV come from the germline V gene. The length of the CDR3 is 18 residues. The CDR3 sequence is CASSSLRAGTGLRETQYF. CDR3 sequence (DNA): TGTGCCAGCAGCTCTCTTAGGGCCGGGACAGGGTTGAGGGAGACCCAGTACTTC. Full variable domain (rest looked up from reference TRBV11-2 and TRBJ2-5): EAGVAQSPRYKIIEKRQSVAFWCNPISGHATLYWYQQILGQGPKLLIQFQNNGVVDDSQLPKDRFSAERLKGVDSTLKIQPAKLEDSAVYLCASSSLRAGTGLRETQYFGPGTRLLVL.

V is TRBV27 and J is TRBJ2-5; perhaps TRBD1 as D (6 bases). The CDR3 has 14 amino acids. Trimming took 8 bases from V and 11 from J, leaving 24 bases between them. Germline CDR1 and CDR2: MNHEY and SMNVEV (reference sequence). The CDR3 is CASSPRGGANEQYF. The CDR3 DNA sequence: TGTGCCAGCTCCCCCCGAGGGGGTGCCAATGAGCAGTACTTC.

V usage is TRBV6-4 and J usage is TRBJ2-7; TRBD1 matches at 8 bases. The germline CDR1 and CDR2 sequences are MRHNA and SNTAGT. J lost 6 bases, V lost 5 bases, and 12 bases had no gene match. The CDR3 length is 15 residues. The CDR3 spells CASSRKTGESGEQYF. In nucleotides, the CDR3 is TGTGCCAGCAGTCGAAAGACAGGGGAATCGGGCGAGCAGTACTTC.

This chain connects TRBV28 to TRBJ1-1, with D uncertain. Trimming removed 4 bases at V and 7 bases at J, with 19 bases between. This CDR3 has 15 residues. CDR1 is MDHEN and CDR2 is SYDVKM in the germline V gene. Written as DNA, the CDR3 is TGTGCCAGCAGTTCCCCAGGCATAGGTGAAATTGAAGCTTTCTTT. It specifies CASSSPGIGEIEAFF. The full variable domain, its missing parts supplied by reference TRBV28 and TRBJ1-1, is DVKVTQSSRYLVKRTGEKVFLECVQDMDHENMFWYRQDPGLGLRLIYFSYDVKMKEKGDIPEGYSVSREKKERFSLILESASTNQTSMYLCASSSPGIGEIEAFFGQGTRLTVV.

In the case of this clonotype: A much larger clone sits a single nucleotide away, making a read error possible. V is TRBV6-2 or TRBV6-3 and J is TRBJ2-5; D call uncertain. CDR1 and CDR2 (germline): MNHEY, SVGEGT. The CDR3 contains 12 residues. The V end lost 8 bases, the J end lost 6 bases, and 13 bases lay between the germline ends. CDR3 protein: CASSPDSKTQYF. In nucleotides, the CDR3 is TGTGCCAGCTCACCCGACTCGAAGACCCAGTACTTC.

This clonotype was seen a single time. The genes are TRBV7-6 and TRBJ1-4, with D tentatively TRBD1 (6 bases). Germline V gene lookup returns CDR1 SGHVS and CDR2 FNYEAQ. V shed 0 bases and J shed 7 bases, with 12 bases lying between them. There are 15 residues in the CDR3. CDR3 DNA sequence: TGTGCCAGCAGCTTAGCGAACAGGGAGAGTGAAAAACTGTTTTTT. Its translation is CASSLANRESEKLFF. Combining the CDR3 with reference TRBV7-6 and TRBJ1-4 gives the whole variable domain GAGVSQSPRYKVTKRGQDVALRCDPISGHVSLYWYRQALGQGPEFLTYFNYEAQQDKSGLPNDRFSAERPEGSISTLTIQRTEQRDSAMYRCASSLANRESEKLFFGSGTQLSVL.

This clonotype came up a few times. The chain is built from TRBV5-1 and TRBJ1-2, with TRBD1 identical over 8 bases. The CDR3 has 14 amino acids. CDR1 SGHRS and CDR2 YFSETQ come from the germline V gene. With 4 bases clipped from V and 3 bases from J, the junction kept 5 bases outside the gene matches. CDR3 residues: CASSAQGADYGYTF. In DNA, the CDR3 is TGCGCCAGCAGCGCCCAGGGGGCGGACTATGGCTACACCTTC.

The chain combines TRBV28 with TRBJ1-2; D might be TRBD1 (5 bases). This CDR3 contains 14 residues. Trimming removed 6 bases at V and 8 bases at J, with 19 bases between. Germline-derived CDR1 and CDR2 are MDHEN and SYDVKM. This chain's CDR3 is CASRSSGRAEGYTF. The CDR3 bases are TGTGCCAGCAGGTCCTCGGGACGGGCGGAGGGCTACACCTTC.

This chain joins TRBV5-1 and TRBJ2-2, with TRBD2 matching 7 bases. Per the germline V gene, CDR1 is SGHRS and CDR2 is YFSETQ. The CDR3 has 15 amino acids. Losses at the gene ends were 7 bases for V and 5 bases for J; bases not matched to a gene: 11. The CDR3, as DNA: TGCGCCAGCGGCGGGGGTCCCGGGGGAACCGGGGAGCTGTTTTTT. This sequence encodes CASGGGPGGTGELFF.

V is TRBV29-1 and J is TRBJ2-1; TRBD1 matches 7 bases. The J call is doubtful: the DNA matches TRBJ2-7 better. The CDR3 totals 11 residues. Germline assignment: CDR1 SQVTM and CDR2 ANQGSEA. CDR3 in amino acids: CSARGNYEQYF. DNA of the CDR3: TGCAGCGCCAGGGGGAACTACGAGCAGTACTTC.

The sample holds many counts of this clonotype. The chain uses TRBV20-1 and TRBJ2-6; tentatively, D is TRBD2 (6 bases). The CDR3 sequence is 15 residues long. CDR1 and CDR2 from the germline V gene are DFQATT and SNEGSKA (reference sequence). Trimming removed 5 bases at V and 2 bases at J, with 13 bases between. DNA for the CDR3: TGCAGTGCTCAAGTCGGGAGCACTGGGGCCAACGTCCTGACTTTC. Its protein product is CSAQVGSTGANVLTF.

This clonotype was seen repeatedly, ten times or more. CDR3 loop: CATRDRSYEQYF. The CDR3 nucleotides read TGTGCCACCCGGGACAGGTCCTACGAGCAGTACTTC. The chain joins TRBV6-2 or TRBV6-3 to TRBJ2-7; TRBD1 matches at 8 bases. The CDR3 loop spans 12 amino acids. Trimming took 10 bases from V and 1 from J; bases not matched to a gene: 3. Per the germline V gene, CDR1 is MNHEY and CDR2 is SVGEGT.

This clonotype was counted between two and nine times. This sequence joins TRBV7-2 and TRBJ2-3; no reliable D call. This CDR3 has 15 residues. Trimming cost V 4 bases and J 3 bases, with 14 bases left between them. Germline V gene sequence: CDR1 SGHTA, CDR2 FQGNSA. CDR3 sequence (DNA): TGTGCCAGCAGCTCCGTAGTAGGTCCAACAGATACGCAGTATTTT. This codes for CASSSVVGPTDTQYF.

In its sample, this clonotype was seen many times. The chain employs TRBV7-2 and TRBJ2-6; 9 nucleotides line up with TRBD1. The CDR3 consists of 19 residues. The trim removed 6 bases at V and 0 bases at J, leaving 12 bases unmatched. Germline V gives CDR1 SGHTA, CDR2 FQGNSA. In DNA form, the CDR3 reads TGTGCCAGCAGTTTTGCACCGGGACAGGGCTTCTCTGGGGCCAACGTCCTGACTTTC. This codes for CASSFAPGQGFSGANVLTF.

The V and J genes are TRBV20-1 and TRBJ1-5, with TRBD1 matching 8 bases. Germline V gene data show CDR1 as DFQATT and CDR2 as SNEGSKA (reference sequence). CDR3 length: 15 residues. V lost 3 bases, J lost 0 bases, and 4 bases stayed unmatched. The CDR3 here is CSARPQGASNQPQHF. As DNA, the CDR3 is TGCAGTGCTAGGCCGCAGGGGGCTAGCAATCAGCCCCAGCATTTT.

The J gene is TRBJ2-5, the V gene TRBV9, with 10 bases aligning to TRBD1. Germline loops: CDR1 SGDLS, CDR2 YYNGEE. The CDR3 length is 15 residues. V lost 4 bases to trimming and J lost 5 bases; unmatched junction nucleotides: 8. Here the CDR3 DNA reads TGTGCCAGCAGCCTCGACAGGGGGCACGGGGAGACCCAGTACTTC. Its protein product is CASSLDRGHGETQYF. Full variable domain (remainder filled in from reference TRBV9 and TRBJ2-5): DSGVTQTPKHLITATGQRVTLRCSPRSGDLSVYWYQQSLDQGLQFLIQYYNGEERAKGNILERFSAQQFPDLHSELNLSSLELGDSALYFCASSLDRGHGETQYFGPGTRLLVL.